The entry below describes one TCR beta chain. These data come from a study of blood T cell repertoires in COVID-19. Profiling relied on immunoSEQ multiplex PCR, and the TCRdb table lists in-frame clones only, not all of them. The data show some 28,000 clones, with under 85% seen just once and about two fifths held by the top ten. CDR3 length: 15 residues. V was cut by 6 bases and J by 0 bases, with 12 bases left in between. CDR1 SNHLY and CDR2 FYNNEI come from the germline V gene. The chain employs TRBV2 and TRBJ1-5; D not certain. This receptor was taken from a man between 65 and 85 years old with acute or convalescent COVID-19. The material sequenced was peripheral blood. CDR3 in amino acids: CASSDNRNSNQPQHF. The CDR3 region has the DNA TGTGCCAGCAGCGACAACAGAAATAGCAATCAGCCCCAGCATTTT.